A selection of T cell receptor beta chains follows, all from one sample in a study of cytomegalovirus exposure and HLA in healthy donors. Data came from immunoSEQ multiplex PCR; TCRdb stores just in-frame clones and leaves some out. Of about 180,000 clones listed, roughly 82% were seen once; the top ten hold more than 0.45%. Sequencing input: PBMCs. Every receptor here comes from a woman aged 45-59 years in good health and CMV-seronegative. Each CDR3 is given with its conserved first and last residue. The D gene is left open where the match is weak. Expanded clones get a size class; other rows say once, few or many, or leave the size out.

TRBV7-8,NA,TRBJ2-3,NA,CASSLARGGWRGSQYF,TGTGCCAGCAGCTTAGCGCGGGGCGGGTGGCGAGGATCGCAGTATTTT
TRBV7-7,NA,TRBJ2-7,NA,CASSPNIAAEQYF,TGTGCCAGCAGCCCAAACATAGCAGCCGAGCAGTACTTC
TRBV5-1,TRBD1,TRBJ1-2,NA,CASSLASRTGEYGYTF,TGCGCCAGCAGCTTGGCATCTAGGACAGGGGAGTATGGCTACACCTTC
TRBV27,NA,TRBJ1-2,NA,CASRTVNYGYTF,TGTGCCAGCAGGACAGTAAACTATGGCTACACCTTC
TRBV6-5,TRBD1,TRBJ1-3,NA,CASSRVTGSGNTIYF,TGTGCCAGCAGTAGGGTGACAGGGTCTGGAAACACCATATATTTT
TRBV7-2,NA,TRBJ2-7,once,CASSLVASVYEQYF,TGTGCCAGCAGCTTAGTAGCTAGCGTTTACGAGCAGTACTTC
TRBV6-1,TRBD1,TRBJ2-7,NA,CASRLQGNPYEQYF,TGTGCCAGCAGATTACAGGGGAACCCCTACGAGCAGTACTTC
TRBV4-1,NA,TRBJ2-3,NA,CASSADYNTQYF,TGCGCCAGCAGCGCCGACTATAATACGCAGTATTTT
TRBV7-3,TRBD2,TRBJ2-5,NA,CASSLGVAGGAQETQYF,TGTGCCAGCAGCTTAGGGGTAGCGGGGGGAGCCCAAGAGACCCAGTACTTC
TRBV4-1,TRBD1,TRBJ1-2,few,CASSQEIRGLSGYTF,TGCGCCAGCAGCCAAGAGATCAGGGGGCTCAGTGGCTACACCTTC
TRBV9,NA,TRBJ1-3,NA,CASSPGSGNTIYF,TGTGCCAGCAGTCCGGGGTCTGGAAACACCATATATTTT
TRBV5-1,NA,TRBJ2-2,NA,CASSFDERARAGELFF,TGCGCCAGCAGCTTTGACGAGCGGGCGAGGGCCGGGGAGCTGTTTTTT
TRBV6-5,NA,TRBJ2-1,NA,CASSYAQNSNRQFF,TGTGCCAGCAGTTACGCCCAAAATAGTAACCGGCAGTTCTTC
TRBV30,NA,TRBJ1-5,NA,CAWSSGGNQPQHF,TGTGCCTGGAGCTCAGGGGGCAATCAGCCCCAGCATTTT
TRBV5-6,NA,TRBJ2-5,NA,CASSNSPTSSYQETQYF,TGTGCCAGCAGCAACTCCCCGACTAGTTCTTACCAAGAGACCCAGTACTTC
TRBV9,NA,TRBJ2-2,NA,CASSPGTANTGELFF,TGTGCCAGCAGCCCGGGAACCGCGAACACCGGGGAGCTGTTTTTT
TRBV9,NA,TRBJ2-2,NA,CASSVSANTGELFF,TGTGCCAGCAGCGTAAGCGCGAACACCGGGGAGCTGTTTTTT
TRBV7-2,NA,TRBJ1-1,NA,CASSLVPSSTQGEAFF,TGTGCCAGCAGCTTAGTCCCTTCCAGCACCCAGGGTGAAGCTTTCTTT
TRBV15,NA,TRBJ1-5,NA,CATSRDAGAQHF,TGTGCCACCAGCAGAGATGCCGGGGCCCAGCATTTT
TRBV5-4,TRBD2,TRBJ2-5,NA,CASSGTSIETQYF,TGTGCCAGCAGCGGGACTAGCATAGAGACCCAGTACTTC
TRBV9,NA,TRBJ2-7,NA,CASSPSPAGFSLYEQYF,TGTGCCAGCAGCCCCAGCCCGGCAGGCTTCTCTCTTTACGAGCAGTACTTC
TRBV29-1,TRBD1,TRBJ2-3,NA,CSVEAWTGGTDTQYF,TGCAGCGTTGAAGCTTGGACAGGGGGCACAGATACGCAGTATTTT
TRBV19,NA,TRBJ1-2,NA,CASSTTRGPYGYTF,TGTGCCAGTAGTACTACCCGGGGTCCATATGGCTACACCTTC
TRBV27,NA,TRBJ1-4,NA,CASSLRAVLGVKLFF,TGTGCCAGCAGTTTACGAGCCGTTTTAGGGGTAAAACTGTTTTTT
TRBV5-1,TRBD2,TRBJ2-5,once,CASSLGLAGGETQYF,TGCGCCAGCAGCTTGGGACTAGCGGGAGGGGAGACCCAGTACTTC
TRBV25-1,NA,TRBJ2-5,few,CASSRRTGETQYF,TGTGCCAGCAGTAGACGAACCGGGGAGACCCAGTACTTC
TRBV28,TRBD1,TRBJ2-7,NA,CASSKAGGSSYEQYF,TGTGCCAGCAGCAAAGCAGGGGGTTCTTCCTACGAGCAGTACTTC
TRBV5-1,TRBD2,TRBJ2-3,NA,CASSPKSGIAGSTDTQYF,TGCGCCAGCAGCCCAAAGTCTGGGATAGCGGGGTCCACAGATACACAGTATTTT
TRBV19,TRBD1,TRBJ1-1,once,CASSGDRGRQAFF,TGTGCCAGTAGTGGCGACAGGGGTCGGCAGGCTTTCTTT
TRBV5-1,NA,TRBJ1-5,few,CASSLSGFDQPQHF,TGCGCCAGCAGCTTGTCAGGGTTTGATCAGCCCCAGCATTTT
TRBV7-9,NA,TRBJ2-1,NA,CASSFRGASSNEQFF,TGTGCCAGCAGCTTTCGGGGGGCATCGAGTAATGAGCAGTTCTTC
TRBV21-1,NA,TRBJ2-7,NA,CAEGGQESYEQYF,TGTGCAGAGGGCGGACAGGAATCCTACGAGCAGTACTTC
TRBV2,NA,TRBJ1-4,NA,CASRAGGGEKLFF,TGTGCCAGCAGGGCGGGGGGCGGTGAAAAACTGTTTTTT
TRBV11-2,NA,TRBJ2-7,NA,CASSPTAGFRYEQYF,TGTGCCAGCAGCCCGACCGCCGGGTTCCGCTACGAGCAGTACTTC
TRBV19,TRBD1,TRBJ2-1,NA,CASSTDRVVNEQFF,TGTGCCAGTAGCACTGACAGGGTAGTGAATGAGCAGTTCTTC
TRBV13,TRBD2,TRBJ2-7,NA,CASSRGGPDYEQYF,TGTGCCAGCAGTCGGGGGGGGCCGGACTACGAGCAGTACTTC
TRBV2,NA,TRBJ2-1,NA,CASSEARVGSNEQFF,TGTGCCAGCAGTGAAGCTCGTGTGGGCTCAAATGAGCAGTTCTTC
TRBV7-7,TRBD1,TRBJ2-5,NA,CASSTSLTGSPKETQYF,TGTGCCAGCAGCACCTCTTTGACAGGGTCCCCTAAAGAGACCCAGTACTTC
TRBV9,NA,TRBJ2-6,NA,CASNRGGTEHIRANVLTF,TGTGCCAGCAACCGAGGGGGGACAGAGCACATAAGGGCCAACGTCCTGACTTTC
TRBV28,TRBD1,TRBJ2-3,NA,CASRPGTGGPPDTQYF,TGTGCCAGCAGACCGGGGACAGGGGGCCCCCCGGATACGCAGTATTTT
TRBV7-9,TRBD2,TRBJ2-7,NA,CASSYPSGDEQYF,TGTGCCAGCAGCTATCCTAGCGGGGACGAGCAGTACTTC
TRBV29-1,TRBD1,TRBJ2-3,once,CSAGTATDTQYF,TGCAGCGCCGGGACAGCCACAGATACGCAGTATTTT
TRBV5-6,TRBD2,TRBJ2-5,NA,CASSLGLEQETQYF,TGTGCCAGCAGCCTAGGACTAGAGCAAGAGACCCAGTACTTC
TRBV29-1,TRBD1,TRBJ2-1,NA,CSVARTGYTNNEQFF,TGCAGCGTGGCCCGGACAGGGTATACGAACAATGAGCAGTTCTTC
TRBV7-2,TRBD2,TRBJ2-3,once,CASSPMMLAGDVYTQYF,TGTGCCAGCAGCCCCATGATGTTAGCGGGAGATGTTTATACGCAGTATTTT
TRBV5-1,NA,TRBJ1-3,NA,CASSLQGSSLGNTIYF,TGCGCCAGCAGCTTGCAGGGGTCGTCTCTCGGAAACACCATATATTTT
TRBV28,TRBD1,TRBJ2-3,NA,CASSRDRGGDTQYF,TGTGCCAGCAGCCGAGACAGGGGCGGTGATACGCAGTATTTT
TRBV6-5,TRBD1,TRBJ1-3,NA,CASSRTGGSGNTIYF,TGTGCCAGCAGTCGAACAGGGGGATCTGGAAACACCATATATTTT
TRBV5-4,NA,TRBJ2-4,NA,CASSGAYGQGQNIQYF,TGTGCCAGCAGCGGCGCCTATGGACAAGGACAAAACATTCAGTACTTC
TRBV18,TRBD1,TRBJ2-7,NA,CASSPRTGQGTHEQYF,TGTGCCAGCTCACCACGGACGGGACAGGGAACCCACGAGCAGTACTTC
TRBV7-2,TRBD2,TRBJ2-2,NA,CASSLGLAGARGTGELFF,TGTGCCAGCAGCTTAGGGCTAGCGGGGGCGAGGGGCACCGGGGAGCTGTTTTTT
TRBV5-6,TRBD1,TRBJ2-7,NA,CASSLGDRAYEQYF,TGTGCCAGCAGCTTGGGGGACAGGGCCTACGAGCAGTACTTC
TRBV28,NA,TRBJ2-7,NA,CASSPLIRSYEQYF,TGTGCCAGCAGCCCTCTGATCAGGTCCTACGAGCAGTACTTC
TRBV5-1,NA,TRBJ2-7,NA,CASSPEGYSIYEQYF,TGCGCCAGCAGCCCGGAGGGTTACTCCATTTACGAGCAGTACTTC
TRBV2,TRBD2,TRBJ2-5,NA,CASRGLAGGFQETQYF,TGTGCCAGCAGGGGACTAGCGGGAGGGTTTCAAGAGACCCAGTACTTC
TRBV28,TRBD1,TRBJ2-3,NA,CASSLQGAEGTDTQYF,TGTGCCAGCAGTTTACAGGGGGCGGAGGGCACAGATACGCAGTATTTT
TRBV9,TRBD1,TRBJ1-3,NA,CASSPGDSGSGNTIYF,TGTGCCAGCAGCCCCGGGGACAGCGGTTCTGGAAACACCATATATTTT
TRBV25-1,TRBD2,TRBJ2-1,NA,CASSEWGSGTYNEQFF,TGTGCCAGCAGTGAATGGGGTAGCGGGACCTACAATGAGCAGTTCTTC
TRBV7-7,TRBD2,TRBJ2-1,NA,CASSLSLAAINEQFF,TGTGCCAGCAGCTTGTCGCTAGCGGCTATTAATGAGCAGTTCTTC
TRBV7-8,TRBD1,TRBJ1-4,NA,CASSRGQGGEKLFF,TGTGCCAGCAGCCGCGGACAGGGAGGTGAAAAACTGTTTTTT